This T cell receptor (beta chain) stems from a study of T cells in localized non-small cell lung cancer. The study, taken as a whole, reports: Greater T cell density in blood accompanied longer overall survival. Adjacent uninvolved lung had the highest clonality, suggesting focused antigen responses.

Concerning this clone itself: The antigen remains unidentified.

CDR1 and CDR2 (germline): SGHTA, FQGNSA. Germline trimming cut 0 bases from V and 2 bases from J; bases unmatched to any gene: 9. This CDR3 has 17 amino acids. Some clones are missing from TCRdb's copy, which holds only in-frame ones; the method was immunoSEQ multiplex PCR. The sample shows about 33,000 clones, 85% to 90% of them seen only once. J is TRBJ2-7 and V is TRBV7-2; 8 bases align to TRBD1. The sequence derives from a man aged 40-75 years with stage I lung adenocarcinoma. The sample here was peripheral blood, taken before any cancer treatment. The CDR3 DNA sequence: TGTGCCAGCAGCTTAGCCGGCTCGCAGACAGGGGCCTACGAGCAGTACTTC. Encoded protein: CASSLAGSQTGAYEQYF.